The 9 T cell receptor beta chains presented below share a single source sample, sequenced in a study of glioma-infiltrating T cells. Amplification of TCR alpha and beta CDR3 regions from RNA used iRepertoire nested multiplex PCR. TCRdb fed the multiplex PCR reads into MiXCR, producing one record per CDR3 protein. The sample includes more than 350,000 distinct CDR3 sequences, 41% of them seen just once. Specimen: glioma tissue, nonneoplastic brain tissue, or PBMCs (not recorded which). Source of these receptors: a human donor with low-grade glioma or glioblastoma, undergoing nonglioma brain surgery, or in good health (not recorded which).

Turning to this clonotype: A single base separates this from a much larger clone, so it may be a read error. The genes are TRBV20-1 and TRBJ1-4; TRBD1 matches 10 bases. V shed 0 bases, J shed 8 bases, and the junction held 9 bases outside the gene matches. The length of the CDR3 is 16 residues. Germline V gives CDR1 DFQATT, CDR2 SNEGSKA (reference sequence). CDR3: CSARDAGTGVGEKLFF. In DNA form, the CDR3 reads TGCAGTGCTAGAGACGCCGGGACAGGGGTTGGAGAAAAACTGTTTTTT.

This clonotype was picked up a small number of times. This chain links TRBV6-2 or TRBV6-3 with TRBJ2-1, with D possibly matching TRBD2 (6 bases). Germline V gives CDR1 MNHEY, CDR2 SVGEGT. The V gene lost 2 bases and the J gene lost 16 bases, with 15 bases spanning the gap. The length of the CDR3 is 12 residues. The CDR3 coding sequence is TGTGCCAGCAGTTACCTCCCTAGCGAAACATTCTTC. This sequence encodes CASSYLPSETFF.

This CDR3 reads CASSQGVVAGDRETQYF. CDR3 in DNA: TGCGCCAGCAGCCAAGGGGTTGTAGCGGGAGATAGAGAGACCCAGTACTTC. This chain links TRBV4-3 with TRBJ2-5; TRBD2 aligns across 9 bases. CDR3 length: 17 residues. Germline CDR1 reads LGHNA; CDR2 reads YSLEER. Germline trimming cut 1 base from V and 4 bases from J; bases unmatched to any gene: 10.

This clonotype has a single count. The V gene is TRBV20-1, the J gene TRBJ2-1, with D unclear. The CDR3 is 14 amino acids. Germline lookup yields CDR1 DFQATT and CDR2 SNEGSKA (reference sequence). The germline V and J ends were trimmed by 0 bases and 4 bases, with 10 bases remaining between them. CDR3 coding DNA: TGCAGTGCTAGAGAAATCCGCCGGTACAATGAGCAGTTCTTC. Its protein is CSAREIRRYNEQFF.

The chain uses TRBV28 and TRBJ2-1, with 12 bases fitting TRBD2. The CDR3 extends over 16 amino acids. Looked up from germline, CDR1 is MDHEN and CDR2 is SYDVKM. Unmatched junction bases numbered 9, after V lost 5 bases and J lost 7 bases. The CDR3 region is CASSPSTSGSINEQFF. Written as DNA, the CDR3 is TGTGCCAGCAGTCCTTCGACTAGCGGGAGTATAAATGAGCAGTTCTTC.

Only a few counts were recorded for this clonotype. This chain links TRBV6-1 with TRBJ1-6; possibly TRBD1 for D (5 bases). V was clipped by 5 bases and J by 7 bases, with 18 bases between them. The CDR3 consists of 16 residues. CDR1 is MNHNS, CDR2 SASEGT, per germline. CDR3 DNA: TGTGCCAGCAGTCCAGCCCCGGGACGGGCCAATTCACCCCTCCACTTT. The encoded protein is CASSPAPGRANSPLHF.

The table lists this clonotype with a few counts. The gene calls are TRBV20-1 and TRBJ2-7; 8 nucleotides agree with TRBD2. V lost 4 bases to trimming and J lost 3 bases; unmatched junction nucleotides: 2. Per germline, CDR1 DFQATT and CDR2 SNEGSKA (reference sequence). The CDR3 has 12 residues. As DNA, the CDR3 is TGCAGTGCTAAAAGCGGGAGCTACGAGCAGTACTTC. Its protein is CSAKSGSYEQYF.

Turning to this clonotype: Given a much more abundant clone one base away, this may be a read error. CDR3 DNA: TGTGCCACCGGGGGACAGCCCCCCTACGAGCAGTACTTC. Protein sequence: CATGGQPPYEQYF. V is TRBV27 and J is TRBJ2-7, with D tentatively TRBD1 (7 bases). The CDR3 has 13 amino acids. Germline V lookup: CDR1 MNHEY, CDR2 SMNVEV (reference sequence). Trimming shortened V by 10 bases and J by 2 bases, and 15 bases separated the two germline ends.

The CDR3 bases are TGTGCCAGCAGTTTAAAGGGAGGGCAGCCCCAGCATTTT. This sequence encodes CASSLKGGQPQHF. The chain links TRBV12-3 or TRBV12-4 to TRBJ1-5; D call uncertain. The CDR3 contains 13 residues. Trimming stripped 2 bases from V and 7 bases from J, with 9 bases between.